What follows is one T cell receptor (beta chain) and its context. Antigen: not known. Sequencing was performed with immunoSEQ multiplex PCR; in TCRdb, only in-frame clones are kept and a portion is missing. The data contain fewer than 350,000 clones, roughly 84% of them singletons. This entry belongs to a study of shared clonotypes between healthy human individuals. Notes on the study in general: Shared clonotypes across all four donors exceeded non-shared ones in generation probability. There were few donors, and this limited the genetic and exposure-history diversity represented. Read depth was anticipated to influence clonotype sharing among donors.

J lost 5 bases, V lost 3 bases, and 4 bases had no gene match. Germline CDR1 reads MGHRA; CDR2 reads YSYEKL. The CDR3 has 14 amino acids. The sequence derives from a man younger than 35 in good health. The chain links TRBV4-1 to TRBJ2-1, with 7 bases identical to TRBD1. Sequencing input: memory CD8+ T cells sorted from blood. The sample's subset: CD45RO+ cells pooled with CCR7-negative TemRA cells. CDR3 coding DNA: TGCGCCAGCAGCCACCGGGACAGCCACAATGAGCAGTTCTTC. It yields the protein CASSHRDSHNEQFF.